Shown below are 22 T cell receptor beta chains from a single sample sequenced in a study of blood T cell repertoires in COVID-19. Clones were read by immunoSEQ multiplex PCR, and TCRdb kept only the in-frame ones, dropping some. Among 43,000 or so clones, more than 80% were seen once, and the ten largest hold around 8.2%. The sample consisted of peripheral blood. The receptors stem from a man aged 55 to 70 with active COVID-19.

The chain recombines TRBV21-1 with TRBJ2-5; the table's D call, TRBD2, was not checked against the DNA. TRBV21-1 is shown as a pseudogene. The CDR3 runs to 15 residues. Here the CDR3 DNA reads TGTGCCAGCAGCTCGCGGGGACTAGCCCAAGAGACCCAGTACTTC. Protein product: CASSSRGLAQETQYF.

This chain connects TRBV4-3 to TRBJ1-2; TRBD1 is a possible D gene (5 bases). The CDR3 runs 16 residues. Germline loops: CDR1 LGHNA, CDR2 YSLEER. V lost 0 bases, J lost 3 bases, and 14 bases lay in between. The CDR3 bases are TGCGCCAGCAGCCAAGATCAGGGAGGCCCCTACTATGGCTACACCTTC. Amino acids: CASSQDQGGPYYGYTF.

The chain has TRBV5-1 and TRBJ2-1, with 7 bases identical to TRBD1. V shed 0 bases, J shed 4 bases, and the junction held 4 bases outside the gene matches. The CDR3 totals 15 residues. Germline values: CDR1 SGHRS, CDR2 YFSETQ. CDR3 loop: CASSLAAGGYNEQFF. The CDR3 DNA reads TGCGCCAGCAGCTTGGCCGCAGGGGGATACAATGAGCAGTTCTTC.

This clone was seen a few times. J is TRBJ2-2 and V is TRBV5-4; TRBD2 matches 10 bases. J was trimmed by 1 base and V by 4 bases; bases with no gene match: 4. CDR1 and CDR2 from the germline V gene are SGHNT and YYREEE (reference sequence). CDR3 size: 16 residues. CDR3 loop: CASSPRTSGNTGELFF. The CDR3 DNA follows: TGTGCCAGCAGCCCTAGGACTAGCGGGAACACCGGGGAGCTGTTTTTT.

This clone was seen only once. The chain links TRBV19 to TRBJ1-1, with unresolved D. Looked up from germline, CDR1 is LNHDA and CDR2 is SQIVND (reference sequence). The CDR3 length is 13 residues. V lost 5 bases, J lost 1 base, and 8 bases lay in between. CDR3 nucleotide sequence: TGTGCCAGTAGTCCGAGGAGGAACACTGAAGCTTTCTTT. As protein: CASSPRRNTEAFF.

The gene calls are TRBV4-3 and TRBJ2-3; 7 positions agree with TRBD1. CDR1 and CDR2 (germline): LGHNA, YSLEER. This CDR3 comprises 16 residues. V dropped 0 bases and J dropped 5; count of bases not matched to a gene: 8. CDR3 nucleotide sequence: TGCGCCAGCAGCCAAGATAGTAGGGGGCAGAGAGATACGCAGTATTTT. Translated, it gives CASSQDSRGQRDTQYF.

Note on this clone: An end of the junction does not agree with germline; a read error may underlie this. The chain is built from TRBV29-1 and TRBJ1-1; D is unresolved. The CDR3 covers 15 residues. Germline V gives CDR1 SQVTM, CDR2 ANQGSEA. The CDR3 DNA sequence: TGCAGCGTTGATTCTTCACCCCGGGAGAACGCTGAAGCTTTCTTT. This codes for CSVDSSPRENAEAFF.

V and J are TRBV28 and TRBJ2-1; D remains unclear. This CDR3 region has 13 residues. Germline V gene data show CDR1 as MDHEN and CDR2 as SYDVKM. Trimming left V 10 bases short and J 0 bases short, with 10 bases between. The CDR3, as DNA: TGTGCCATCCGGAGCCCCTCCTACAATGAGCAGTTCTTC. This translates into CAIRSPSYNEQFF.

The chain recombines TRBV5-1 with TRBJ2-2; D is unresolved. V was trimmed by 4 bases and J by 6 bases, leaving 10 bases between them. This CDR3 has 13 residues. Germline CDR1 SGHRS, CDR2 YFSETQ. The CDR3 loop reads CASSPKASGELFF. As DNA, the CDR3 is TGCGCCAGCAGCCCGAAAGCCTCCGGGGAGCTGTTTTTT.

The table lists this clone with a few counts. V gene TRBV28 combines with J gene TRBJ2-7, with 7 bases identical to TRBD2. Germline CDR1 is MDHEN and CDR2 is SYDVKM. With 2 bases clipped from V and 1 base from J, the junction kept 8 bases outside the gene matches. The CDR3 extends over 16 amino acids. CDR3 in DNA: TGTGCCAGCAGTTTAGGGCTAGCGGCCAATTCCTACGAGCAGTACTTC. The encoded protein is CASSLGLAANSYEQYF.

The CDR3, as DNA: TGCGCCAGCAGCCCCGGGGACAGGGGGCTCACCGGGGAGCTGTTTTTT. Translating gives CASSPGDRGLTGELFF. The rearrangement links TRBV4-1 to TRBJ2-2, with 12 bases identical to TRBD1. Unmatched junction bases numbered 4, after V lost 4 bases and J lost 4 bases. The CDR3 consists of 16 residues. Germline V gene sequence: CDR1 MGHRA, CDR2 YSYEKL.

The V gene is TRBV19, the J gene TRBJ2-2, with 8 bases lining up with TRBD2. The CDR3 is 14 amino acids. With V trimmed by 9 bases and J by 6 bases, 9 bases remained unmatched. The germline CDR1 and CDR2 sequences are LNHDA and SQIVND (reference sequence). CDR3 sequence: CASTLGGGPGELFF. For the CDR3, the DNA is TGTGCCAGCACCCTCGGGGGGGGCCCCGGGGAGCTGTTTTTT.

This sequence joins TRBV9 and TRBJ2-7; D may be TRBD2 (6 bases). Germline V lookup: CDR1 SGDLS, CDR2 YYNGEE. The CDR3 extends over 14 amino acids. The ends were cut back, 0 bases at V and 1 base at J, with 8 bases in the middle. The CDR3 here is CASSVGLESYEQYF. The CDR3 nucleotides read TGTGCCAGCAGCGTAGGACTAGAGTCCTACGAGCAGTACTTC.

The rearrangement joins TRBV11-1 to TRBJ2-3; 13 bases fit TRBD2. V was pared by 0 bases and J by 6 bases, with 9 bases of the junction left unmatched. CDR3 length: 18 residues. Germline assignment: CDR1 SGHAT and CDR2 FQDESV (reference sequence). CDR3 sequence: CASSLAATSGRARDTQYF. The DNA for the CDR3 is TGTGCCAGCAGCTTAGCGGCTACTAGCGGGAGGGCCCGGGATACGCAGTATTTT.

The chain recombines TRBV3-1 (or the pseudogene TRBV3-2) with TRBJ2-3; 13 bases map to TRBD2. The CDR3 length is 18 residues. CDR1 and CDR2 from the germline V gene are LGHDT and YNNKEL (reference sequence). With V trimmed by 0 bases and J by 2 bases, 5 bases remained unmatched. Here the CDR3 reads CASSQDRGLAGLTDTQYF. In DNA, the CDR3 is TGTGCCAGCAGCCAAGATCGGGGACTAGCGGGACTCACAGATACGCAGTATTTT.

The chain recombines TRBV18 with TRBJ1-5; 7 bases map to TRBD1. The CDR3 length is 17 residues. Germline assignment: CDR1 KGHSH and CDR2 LQKENI. Losses at the gene ends were 6 bases for V and 4 bases for J; bases not matched to a gene: 15. The CDR3 DNA reads as TGTGCCAGCTCTCTTTTACCGGACAGGCCCGAAAATCAGCCCCAGCATTTT. Its protein is CASSLLPDRPENQPQHF. The full variable domain, with the rest looked up from reference TRBV18 and TRBJ1-5, is NAGVMQNPRHLVRRRGQEARLRCSPMKGHSHVYWYRQLPEEGLKFMVYLQKENIIDESGMPKERFSAEFPKEGPSILRIQQVVRGDSAAYFCASSLLPDRPENQPQHFGDGTRLSIL.

J is TRBJ2-5 and V is TRBV21-1; the table's D call TRBD1 went unverified against the DNA. TRBV21-1 is shown as a pseudogene. The CDR3 sequence is 16 residues long. CDR3 region: CASSNEPRQRRETQYF. The CDR3 DNA sequence: TGTGCCAGCAGCAATGAGCCCAGACAGAGAAGAGAGACCCAGTACTTC.

The gene calls are TRBV2 and TRBJ2-3; a possible D gene is TRBD2 (6 bases). CDR3 length: 12 residues. Between the trimmed V and J ends, which lost 9 bases and 4 bases, there was a span of 11 bases. The V gene's germline CDR1 is SNHLY and CDR2 FYNNEI. CDR3 in DNA: TGTGCCAGTTCGGGAGACGCAGATACGCAGTATTTT. Translating it yields CASSGDADTQYF.

V usage is TRBV21-1 and J usage is TRBJ2-7; TRBD2 reflects the table's D call only, with no check against the DNA. TRBV21-1 is labeled a pseudogene. This CDR3 is built from 16 residues. The CDR3 protein is CATPRRGGSSSYEQYF. DNA of the CDR3: TGTGCCACTCCCCGCAGGGGAGGGTCCTCCTCCTACGAGCAGTACTTC.

V usage is TRBV7-2 and J usage is TRBJ2-1; a possible D gene is TRBD1 (6 bases). Germline CDR1 reads SGHTA; CDR2 reads FQGNSA. The CDR3 runs 14 residues. V shed 0 bases and J shed 6 bases, with 9 bases lying between them. The CDR3 reads CASSLAWTVNEQFF. In DNA form, the CDR3 reads TGTGCCAGCAGCTTAGCATGGACAGTCAATGAGCAGTTCTTC.

This chain uses TRBV6-5 with TRBJ1-2; a possible D gene is TRBD1 (5 bases). This CDR3 has 13 amino acids. Trimming removed 7 bases from V and 8 bases from J, with 17 bases in between. Germline V gene sequence: CDR1 MNHEY, CDR2 SVGAGI. In DNA form, the CDR3 reads TGTGCCAGCACTCAGCCGGGGGGGTCCGGCTACACCTTC. Translating gives CASTQPGGSGYTF.

The gene calls are TRBV30 and TRBJ2-5; TRBD1 agrees at 7 bases. Germline values: CDR1 GTSNPN, CDR2 SVGIG (reference sequence). The ends lost 7 bases at V and 5 bases at J; junction bases unmatched: 13. This CDR3 region has 14 residues. The CDR3 protein is CASNRGFGMETQYF. In nucleotides, the CDR3 is TGTGCCTCTAACAGGGGATTTGGTATGGAGACCCAGTACTTC.